These T cell receptor beta chains were read from a single sample in a study of OX40 agonist ivuxolimab in advanced cancers. The repertoire was sequenced with immunoSEQ multiplex PCR; TCRdb's copy has only in-frame clones and lacks some. The sample contains about 70,000 clones, about 81% of which appear only once. The sample here was CD4+ or CD8+ T cells sorted from blood, taken in a trial of the OX40 agonist ivuxolimab. These receptor sequences come from an adult with an advanced solid tumor such as melanoma, head and neck, liver or kidney cancer. CDR3s leave out the opening cysteine and the closing phenylalanine or tryptophan. D genes are given only for firm matches.

cdr3_aa: ASSYQEGGSYEQY
d_call: .
j_call: TRBJ2-7
v_call: TRBV6-1

cdr3_aa: ASSLVDRVGNEQF
d_call: TRBD1
j_call: TRBJ2-1
v_call: TRBV7-6

cdr3_aa: ASSLGTSPSYNEQF
d_call: .
j_call: TRBJ2-1
v_call: TRBV5-1

cdr3_aa: SVEIMGMNTEAF
d_call: .
j_call: TRBJ1-1
v_call: TRBV29-1

cdr3_aa: ASSLRGEQRGDTQY
d_call: .
j_call: TRBJ2-3
v_call: TRBV5-1

cdr3_aa: ASSPGQENTIY
d_call: TRBD1
j_call: TRBJ1-3
v_call: TRBV18

cdr3_aa: ASSEAGDRSSYEQY
d_call: .
j_call: TRBJ2-7
v_call: TRBV6-1

cdr3_aa: ASSRSRLAPDTQY
d_call: TRBD2
j_call: TRBJ2-3
v_call: TRBV6-5

cdr3_aa: ASVNVYQAF
d_call: .
j_call: TRBJ1-1
v_call: TRBV6-1

cdr3_aa: ASSLVRSGGTEAF
d_call: .
j_call: TRBJ1-1
v_call: TRBV7-9

cdr3_aa: ASIPGGEY
d_call: TRBD2
j_call: TRBJ2-7
v_call: TRBV28

cdr3_aa: ASSPPDDEQF
d_call: .
j_call: TRBJ2-1
v_call: TRBV18

cdr3_aa: ASSVAAGGSYNEQF
d_call: TRBD2
j_call: TRBJ2-1
v_call: TRBV9

cdr3_aa: ASSQSSGSREQF
d_call: TRBD2
j_call: TRBJ2-1
v_call: TRBV5-1

cdr3_aa: ASSLTSGGYNEQF
d_call: TRBD2
j_call: TRBJ2-1
v_call: TRBV7-9

cdr3_aa: ASTETSNNSPLH
d_call: .
j_call: TRBJ1-6
v_call: TRBV9

cdr3_aa: ASSQQGRGTEAF
d_call: TRBD1
j_call: TRBJ1-1
v_call: TRBV6-5

cdr3_aa: ASSENLGQAEETQY
d_call: TRBD1
j_call: TRBJ2-5
v_call: TRBV6-1

cdr3_aa: ASSQDRSGGRKTQY
d_call: TRBD2
j_call: TRBJ2-5
v_call: TRBV4-2

cdr3_aa: ASSLPYAGSTEAF
d_call: .
j_call: TRBJ1-1
v_call: TRBV5-1